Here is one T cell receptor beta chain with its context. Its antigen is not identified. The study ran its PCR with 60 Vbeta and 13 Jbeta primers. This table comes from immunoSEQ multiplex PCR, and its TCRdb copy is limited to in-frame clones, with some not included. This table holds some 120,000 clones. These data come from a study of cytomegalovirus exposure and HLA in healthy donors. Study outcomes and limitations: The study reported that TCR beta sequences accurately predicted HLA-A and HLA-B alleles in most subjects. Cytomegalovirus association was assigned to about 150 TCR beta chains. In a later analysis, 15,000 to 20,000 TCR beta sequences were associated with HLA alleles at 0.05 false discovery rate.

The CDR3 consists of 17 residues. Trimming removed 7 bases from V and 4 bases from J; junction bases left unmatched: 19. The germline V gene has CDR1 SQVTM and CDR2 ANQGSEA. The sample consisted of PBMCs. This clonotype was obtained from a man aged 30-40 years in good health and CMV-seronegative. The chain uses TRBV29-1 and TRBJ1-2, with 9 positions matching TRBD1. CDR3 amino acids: CSAILAPQQGAPYGYTF. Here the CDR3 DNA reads TGCAGCGCCATATTAGCCCCACAACAGGGGGCCCCCTATGGCTACACCTTC.